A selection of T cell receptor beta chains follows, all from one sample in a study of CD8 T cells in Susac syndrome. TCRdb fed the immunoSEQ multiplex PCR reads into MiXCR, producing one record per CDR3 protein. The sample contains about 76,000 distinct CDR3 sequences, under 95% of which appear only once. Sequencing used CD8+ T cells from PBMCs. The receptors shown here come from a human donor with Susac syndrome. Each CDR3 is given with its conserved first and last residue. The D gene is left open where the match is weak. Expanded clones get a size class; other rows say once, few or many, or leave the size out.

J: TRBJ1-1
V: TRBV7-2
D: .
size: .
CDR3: CASSLGGGRGNTEAFF
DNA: TGTGCCAGCAGCTTAGGAGGGGGGAGGGGGAACACTGAAGCTTTCTTT

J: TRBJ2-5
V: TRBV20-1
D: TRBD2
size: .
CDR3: CSAGTSGGPGETQYF
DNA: TGCAGTGCTGGGACTAGCGGGGGGCCAGGAGAGACCCAGTACTTC

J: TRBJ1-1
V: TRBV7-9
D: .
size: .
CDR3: CASSPRGNTEAFF
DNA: TGTGCCAGCAGCCCCCGGGGGAACACTGAAGCTTTCTTT

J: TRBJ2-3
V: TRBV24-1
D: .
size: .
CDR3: CATSDPRDTQYF
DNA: TGTGCCACCAGTGATCCCCGTGATACGCAGTATTTT

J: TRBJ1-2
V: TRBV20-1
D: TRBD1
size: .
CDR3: CSAGPDRNYGYTF
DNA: TGCAGTGCTGGTCCGGACAGGAACTATGGCTACACCTTC

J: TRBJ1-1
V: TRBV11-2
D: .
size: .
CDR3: CASSLVAGANTEAFF
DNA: TGTGCCAGCAGCTTAGTTGCGGGCGCGAACACTGAAGCTTTCTTT

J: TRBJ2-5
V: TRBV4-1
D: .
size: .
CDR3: CASSQGTAYQETQYF
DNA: TGCGCCAGCAGCCAAGGGACCGCGTACCAAGAGACCCAGTACTTC

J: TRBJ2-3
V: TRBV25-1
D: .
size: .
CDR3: CASSVEDTQYF
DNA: TGTGCCAGCAGTGTGGAAGATACGCAGTATTTT

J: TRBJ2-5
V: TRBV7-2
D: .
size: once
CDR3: CASSLGSGAETQYF
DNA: TGTGCCAGCAGCTTAGGGTCAGGGGCAGAGACCCAGTACTTC

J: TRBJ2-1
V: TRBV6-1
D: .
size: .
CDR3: CASSRPGRLEDNEQFF
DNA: TGTGCCAGCAGTCGACCCGGAAGACTAGAGGACAATGAGCAGTTCTTC

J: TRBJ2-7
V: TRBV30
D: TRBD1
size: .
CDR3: CAYSYPGQGIYEQYF
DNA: TGTGCCTACAGCTACCCGGGACAGGGAATCTACGAGCAGTACTTC

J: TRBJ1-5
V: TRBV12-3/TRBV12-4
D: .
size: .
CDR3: CASTTWSNQPQHF
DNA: TGTGCCAGCACTACATGGAGCAATCAGCCCCAGCATTTT

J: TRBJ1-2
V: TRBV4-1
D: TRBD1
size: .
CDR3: CASSPGDRDYGYTF
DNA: TGCGCCAGCAGCCCTGGGGACAGGGACTATGGCTACACCTTC

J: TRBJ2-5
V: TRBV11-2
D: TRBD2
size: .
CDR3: CASSLGVGRGGPETQYF
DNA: TGTGCCAGCAGCTTAGGCGTCGGGCGGGGGGGCCCAGAGACCCAGTACTTC

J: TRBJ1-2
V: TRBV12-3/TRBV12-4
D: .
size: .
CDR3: CASRAGTYGYTF
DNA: TGTGCCAGCAGAGCGGGGACTTATGGCTACACCTTC

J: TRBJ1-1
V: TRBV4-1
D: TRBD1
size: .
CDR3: CASSQGTGSVEAFF
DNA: TGCGCCAGCAGCCAAGGGACAGGGTCTGTTGAAGCTTTCTTT

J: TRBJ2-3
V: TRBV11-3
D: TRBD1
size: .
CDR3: CASSPGTGFADTQYF
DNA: TGTGCCAGCAGCCCTGGGACAGGATTCGCAGATACGCAGTATTTT

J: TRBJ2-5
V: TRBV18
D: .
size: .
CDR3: CATLDSLQETQYF
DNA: TGTGCCACCCTGGACAGCCTCCAAGAGACCCAGTACTTC

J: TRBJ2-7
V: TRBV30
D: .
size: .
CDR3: CAWSRGHEQYF
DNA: TGTGCCTGGAGTCGGGGGCACGAGCAGTACTTC

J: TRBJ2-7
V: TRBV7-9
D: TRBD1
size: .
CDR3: CASSLRGTEEQYF
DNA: TGTGCCAGCAGCTTAAGGGGGACAGAGGAGCAGTACTTC

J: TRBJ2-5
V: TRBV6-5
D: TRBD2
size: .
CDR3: CASSVAGGHETQYF
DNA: TGTGCCAGCAGTGTGGCGGGGGGGCATGAGACCCAGTACTTC

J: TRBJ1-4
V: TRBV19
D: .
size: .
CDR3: CASSEWDARNEKLFF
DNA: TGTGCCAGTAGTGAATGGGATGCTAGGAATGAAAAACTGTTTTTT

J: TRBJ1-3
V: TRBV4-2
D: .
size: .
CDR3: CASSQDFVQGLWGNTIYF
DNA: TGTGCCAGCAGCCAAGATTTCGTCCAGGGCTTGTGGGGAAACACCATATATTTT

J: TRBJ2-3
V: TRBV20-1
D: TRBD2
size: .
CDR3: CSARKLAGEGTDTQYF
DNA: TGCAGTGCTAGGAAACTAGCGGGGGAAGGCACAGATACGCAGTATTTT

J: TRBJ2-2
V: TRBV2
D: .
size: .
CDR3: CASSSASPYTGELFF
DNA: TGTGCCAGCAGTTCGGCCAGCCCTTACACCGGGGAGCTGTTTTTT

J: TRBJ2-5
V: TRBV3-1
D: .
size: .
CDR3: CASSQQPGAMETQYF
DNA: TGTGCCAGCAGCCAACAGCCAGGGGCAATGGAGACCCAGTACTTC

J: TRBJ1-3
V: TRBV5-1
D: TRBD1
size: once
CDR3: CASSLQGDGNTIYF
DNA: TGCGCCAGCAGCTTACAGGGGGATGGAAACACCATATATTTT

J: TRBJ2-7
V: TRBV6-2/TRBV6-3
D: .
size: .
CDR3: CASSYPGRPYEQYF
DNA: TGTGCCAGCAGTTACCCGGGACGGCCCTACGAGCAGTACTTC

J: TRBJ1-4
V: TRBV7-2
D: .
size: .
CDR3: CASSLTVSELFF
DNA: TGTGCCAGCAGCTTGACCGTTTCAGAACTGTTTTTT

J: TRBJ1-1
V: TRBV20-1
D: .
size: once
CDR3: CSARLIGRDTEAFF
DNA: TGCAGTGCTAGATTAATCGGACGGGACACTGAAGCTTTCTTT

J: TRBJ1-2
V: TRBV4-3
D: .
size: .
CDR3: CASSQARTEYGYTF
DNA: TGCGCCAGCAGCCAAGCCCGGACCGAGTATGGCTACACCTTC

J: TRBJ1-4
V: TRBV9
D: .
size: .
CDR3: CASSVGQGGNEKLFF
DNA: TGTGCCAGCAGCGTAGGTCAGGGCGGTAATGAAAAACTGTTTTTT

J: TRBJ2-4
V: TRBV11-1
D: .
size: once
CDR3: CASSHLRGTEEFLAKNIQYF
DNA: TGTGCCAGCAGCCACCTAAGAGGGACGGAAGAATTTTTAGCCAAAAACATTCAGTACTTC

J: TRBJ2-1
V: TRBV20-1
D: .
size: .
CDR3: CSAPLPYNEQFF
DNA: TGCAGTGCTCCCCTTCCCTACAATGAGCAGTTCTTC

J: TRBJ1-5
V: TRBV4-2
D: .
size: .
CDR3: CASSDLESGQPQHF
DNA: TGTGCCAGCAGCGATTTGGAGTCAGGGCAGCCCCAGCATTTT

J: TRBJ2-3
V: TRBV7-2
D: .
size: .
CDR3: CASSFTPGLSTDTQYF
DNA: TGTGCCAGCAGCTTCACACCGGGTCTTAGCACAGATACGCAGTATTTT

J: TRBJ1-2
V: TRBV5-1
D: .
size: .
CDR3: CASGPRDGSNYGYTF
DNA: TGCGCCAGCGGCCCCAGGGACGGATCCAACTATGGCTACACCTTC

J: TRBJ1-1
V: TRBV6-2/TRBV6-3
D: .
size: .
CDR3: CASSRGGGRGTEAFF
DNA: TGTGCCAGCAGCCGCGGGGGGGGGCGAGGGACTGAAGCTTTCTTT

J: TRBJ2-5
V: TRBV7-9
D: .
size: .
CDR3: CASSPDWARETQYF
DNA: TGTGCCAGCAGTCCCGACTGGGCCCGGGAGACCCAGTACTTC

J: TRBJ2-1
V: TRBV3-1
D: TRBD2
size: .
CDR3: CASSQGSSGTYNEQFF
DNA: TGTGCCAGCAGCCAGGGGTCTAGCGGGACTTACAATGAGCAGTTCTTC

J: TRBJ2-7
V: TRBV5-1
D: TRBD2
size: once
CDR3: CASSPSFSGRASYEQYF
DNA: TGCGCCAGCAGCCCATCCTTTAGCGGGAGGGCCTCCTACGAGCAGTACTTC

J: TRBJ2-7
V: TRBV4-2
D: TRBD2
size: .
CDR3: CASSQNSGNTYEQYF
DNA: TGTGCCAGCAGCCAGAATAGCGGGAACACCTACGAGCAGTACTTC